The 9 T cell receptor beta chains listed next were all sequenced from one sample in a study of shared clonotypes between healthy human individuals. The table came from immunoSEQ multiplex PCR; TCRdb's copy has only in-frame clones and leaves some out. The sample shows roughly 2,300,000 clones, 92% of them seen only once. The material sequenced was naive CD4+ T cells from PBMCs. The subset here: CD45RA+ positively selected. The receptors come from a man between 18 and 29 years old in good health. Some clones in this sample may be carry-over from other donors' samples.

This chain links TRBV19 with TRBJ2-3; D remains unclear. Looked up from germline, CDR1 is LNHDA and CDR2 is SQIVND (reference sequence). The CDR3 has 13 amino acids. V was trimmed by 5 bases and J by 1 base, leaving 7 bases between them. CDR3 sequence (DNA): TGTGCCAGTAGTGTATTCGGCACAGATACGCAGTATTTT. Amino acid sequence: CASSVFGTDTQYF.

The chain has TRBV10-2 and TRBJ2-7; 7 bases map to TRBD2. Germline values: CDR1 WSHSY, CDR2 SAAADI. CDR3 length equals 15 residues. Trimming cost V 6 bases and J 3 bases; bases outside gene matches: 11. This CDR3 reads CASSKAPGGGYEQYF. The CDR3 DNA sequence: TGCGCCAGCAGCAAGGCCCCGGGCGGGGGCTACGAGCAGTACTTC.

This sequence joins TRBV5-8 and TRBJ1-1; possibly TRBD1 for D (5 bases). The CDR3 extends over 15 amino acids. The V gene lost 4 bases and the J gene lost 1 base, with 14 bases spanning the gap. Germline loops: CDR1 SGHTS, CDR2 YDEGEE. CDR3 in amino acids: CASSPQTGGNTEAFF. In DNA, the CDR3 is TGTGCCAGCAGCCCCCAAACAGGAGGGAACACTGAAGCTTTCTTT.

The J gene is TRBJ1-2, the V gene TRBV28; 7 bases align to TRBD1. Unmatched junction bases numbered 6, after V lost 6 bases and J lost 5 bases. The CDR3 consists of 13 residues. CDR1 and CDR2 (germline): MDHEN, SYDVKM. DNA of the CDR3: TGTGCCAGCAGACCGACAGGGATTTATGGCTACACCTTC. Its protein is CASRPTGIYGYTF.

This clone has a single count. Other DNA sequences in this sample translate to the same CDR3. The V call is TRBV28, the J call TRBJ2-5; 8 bases are a match to TRBD2. The CDR3 is 14 amino acids. Germline CDR1 MDHEN, CDR2 SYDVKM. J gave up 1 base and V 3 bases, and 1 base lay outside the gene matches. CDR3 region: CASSLTSAQETQYF. The CDR3 coding sequence is TGTGCCAGCAGTTTGACTAGCGCCCAAGAGACCCAGTACTTC.

In this sample, this clone turned up a few times. This chain connects TRBV20-1 to TRBJ2-1, with unresolved D. Trimming stripped 5 bases from V and 10 bases from J, with 12 bases between. Germline loops: CDR1 DFQATT, CDR2 SNEGSKA (reference sequence). The CDR3 spans 11 residues. This CDR3 reads CSAASPEEQFF. Written as DNA, the CDR3 is TGCAGTGCTGCAAGTCCCGAGGAGCAGTTCTTC.

The chain joins TRBV5-1 to TRBJ2-5; no clear D. Trimming shortened V by 0 bases and J by 5 bases, and 11 bases separated the two germline ends. Germline V CDR1 and CDR2: SGHRS, YFSETQ. The CDR3 consists of 14 residues. CDR3 amino acids: CASSLAGPAETQYF. CDR3 coding DNA: TGCGCCAGCAGCTTGGCTGGCCCCGCGGAGACCCAGTACTTC.

The V call is TRBV18, the J call TRBJ2-2; 8 bases are a match to TRBD2. Germline V lookup: CDR1 KGHSH, CDR2 LQKENI. The ends lost 3 bases at V and 5 bases at J; junction bases unmatched: 8. The CDR3 sequence is 16 residues long. The CDR3 protein is CASSPGTRRLTGELFF. The CDR3 DNA sequence: TGTGCCAGCTCACCCGGGACTAGACGACTGACCGGGGAGCTGTTTTTT.

The table lists this clone with a count of one. Distinct nucleotide sequences in the sample also encode this CDR3. This chain links TRBV2 with TRBJ2-7; D uncertain. This CDR3 has 11 amino acids. Between the trimmed V and J ends, which lost 4 bases and 3 bases, there was a span of 4 bases. CDR1 and CDR2 from the germline V gene are SNHLY and FYNNEI. CDR3 coding DNA: TGTGCCAGCAGTGCTTACTACGAGCAGTACTTC. This encodes CASSAYYEQYF.